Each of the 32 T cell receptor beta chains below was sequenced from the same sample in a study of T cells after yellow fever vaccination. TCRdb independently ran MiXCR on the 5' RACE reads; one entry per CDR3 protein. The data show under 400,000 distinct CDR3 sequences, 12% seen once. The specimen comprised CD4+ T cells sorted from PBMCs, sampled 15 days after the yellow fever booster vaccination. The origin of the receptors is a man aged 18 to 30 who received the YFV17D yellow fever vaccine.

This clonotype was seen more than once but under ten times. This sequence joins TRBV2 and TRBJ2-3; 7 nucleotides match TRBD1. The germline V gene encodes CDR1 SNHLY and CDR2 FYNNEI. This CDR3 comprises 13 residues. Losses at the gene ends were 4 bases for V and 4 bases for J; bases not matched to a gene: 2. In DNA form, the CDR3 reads TGTGCCAGCAGTGTTACAGGGGCAGATACGCAGTATTTT. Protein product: CASSVTGADTQYF.

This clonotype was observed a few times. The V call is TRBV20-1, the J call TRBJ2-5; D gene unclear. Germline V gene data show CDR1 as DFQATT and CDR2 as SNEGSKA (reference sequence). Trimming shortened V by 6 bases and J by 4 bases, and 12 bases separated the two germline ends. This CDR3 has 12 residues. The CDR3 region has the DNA TGCAGTGCGAATGGGGTAGCAGAGACCCAGTACTTC. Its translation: CSANGVAETQYF.

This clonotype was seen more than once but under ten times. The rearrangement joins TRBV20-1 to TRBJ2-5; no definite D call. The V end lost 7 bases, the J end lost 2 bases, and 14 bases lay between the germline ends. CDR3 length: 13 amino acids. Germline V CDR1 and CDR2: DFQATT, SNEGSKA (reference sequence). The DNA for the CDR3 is TGCAGTGTTCTCCTCGGGCAGCAAGAGACCCAGTACTTC. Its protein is CSVLLGQQETQYF.

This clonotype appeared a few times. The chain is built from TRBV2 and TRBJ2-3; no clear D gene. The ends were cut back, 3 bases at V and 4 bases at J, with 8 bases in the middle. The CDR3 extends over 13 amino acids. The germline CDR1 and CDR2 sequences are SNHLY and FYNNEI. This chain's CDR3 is CASSDEAADTQYF. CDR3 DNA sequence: TGTGCCAGCAGTGATGAGGCAGCAGATACGCAGTATTTT.

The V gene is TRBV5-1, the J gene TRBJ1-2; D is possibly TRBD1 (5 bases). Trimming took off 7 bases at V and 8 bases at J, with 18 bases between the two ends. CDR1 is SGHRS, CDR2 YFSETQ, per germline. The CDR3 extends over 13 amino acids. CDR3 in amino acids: CASGEGPVSGYTF. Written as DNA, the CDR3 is TGCGCCAGCGGGGAGGGACCGGTTAGCGGCTACACCTTC.

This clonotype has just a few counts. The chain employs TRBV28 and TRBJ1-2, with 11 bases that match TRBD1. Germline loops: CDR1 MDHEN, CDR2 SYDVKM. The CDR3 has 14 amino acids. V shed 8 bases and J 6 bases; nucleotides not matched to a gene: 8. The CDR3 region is CASSQDRGLNGYTF. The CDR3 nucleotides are TGTGCCAGCTCCCAGGACAGGGGGCTAAATGGCTACACCTTC.

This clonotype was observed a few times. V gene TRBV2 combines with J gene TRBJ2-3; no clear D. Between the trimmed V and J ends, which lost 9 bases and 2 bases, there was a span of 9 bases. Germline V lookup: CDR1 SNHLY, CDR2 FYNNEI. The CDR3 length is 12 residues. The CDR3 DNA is TGTGCCAGTTCGACTCACACAGATACGCAGTATTTT. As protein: CASSTHTDTQYF.

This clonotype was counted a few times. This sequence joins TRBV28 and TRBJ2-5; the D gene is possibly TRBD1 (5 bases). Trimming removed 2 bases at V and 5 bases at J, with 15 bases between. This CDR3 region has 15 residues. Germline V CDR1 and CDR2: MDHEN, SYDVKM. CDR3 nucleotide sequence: TGTGCCAGCAGTTTAGTTTGGGGCTTTAGCGAGACCCAGTACTTC. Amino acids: CASSLVWGFSETQYF.

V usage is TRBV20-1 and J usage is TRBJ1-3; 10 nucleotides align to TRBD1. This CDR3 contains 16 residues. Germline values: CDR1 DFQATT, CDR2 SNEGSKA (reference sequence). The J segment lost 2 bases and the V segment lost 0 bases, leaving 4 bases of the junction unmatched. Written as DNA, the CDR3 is TGCAGTGCTAGAGATACCGGACAGGGGGCTGGAAACACCATATATTTT. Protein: CSARDTGQGAGNTIYF.

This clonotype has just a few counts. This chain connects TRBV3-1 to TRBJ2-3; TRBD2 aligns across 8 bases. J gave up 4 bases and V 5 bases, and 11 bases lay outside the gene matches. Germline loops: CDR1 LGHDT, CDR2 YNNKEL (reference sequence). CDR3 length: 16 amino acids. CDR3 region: CASSSYRRGVSDTQYF. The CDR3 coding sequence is TGTGCCAGCAGCTCTTACAGGCGGGGGGTCTCAGATACGCAGTATTTT.

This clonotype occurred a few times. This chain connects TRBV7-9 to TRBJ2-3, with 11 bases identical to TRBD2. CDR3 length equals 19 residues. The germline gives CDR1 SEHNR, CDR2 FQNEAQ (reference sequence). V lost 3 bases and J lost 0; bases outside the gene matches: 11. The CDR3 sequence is CASSFRGTSGTPSTDTQYF. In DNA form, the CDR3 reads TGTGCCAGCAGCTTCAGAGGGACTAGCGGAACCCCTAGCACAGATACGCAGTATTTT.

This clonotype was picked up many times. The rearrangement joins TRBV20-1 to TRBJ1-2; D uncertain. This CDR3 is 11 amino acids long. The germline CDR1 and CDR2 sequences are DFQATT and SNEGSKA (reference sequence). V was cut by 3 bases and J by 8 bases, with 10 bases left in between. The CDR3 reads CSASPRTGYTF. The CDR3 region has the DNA TGCAGTGCTAGTCCCAGGACCGGCTACACCTTC.

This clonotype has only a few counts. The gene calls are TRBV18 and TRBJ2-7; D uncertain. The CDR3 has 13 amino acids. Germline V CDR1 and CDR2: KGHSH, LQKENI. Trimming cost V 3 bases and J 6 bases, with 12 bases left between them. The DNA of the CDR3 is TGTGCCAGCTCACCCCGCCCCCTTTCCGAGCAGTACGTC. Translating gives CASSPRPLSEQYV.

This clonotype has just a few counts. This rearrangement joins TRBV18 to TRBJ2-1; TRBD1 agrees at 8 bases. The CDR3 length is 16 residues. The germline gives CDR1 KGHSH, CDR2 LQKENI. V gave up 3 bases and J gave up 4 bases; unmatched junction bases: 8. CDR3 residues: CASSPPGGLSYNEQFF. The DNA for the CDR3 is TGTGCCAGCTCACCCCCAGGGGGCTTATCATACAATGAGCAGTTCTTC. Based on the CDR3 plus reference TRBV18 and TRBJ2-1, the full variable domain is NAGVMQNPRHLVRRRGQEARLRCSPMKGHSHVYWYRQLPEEGLKFMVYLQKENIIDESGMPKERFSAEFPKEGPSILRIQQVVRGDSAAYFCASSPPGGLSYNEQFFGPGTRLTVL.

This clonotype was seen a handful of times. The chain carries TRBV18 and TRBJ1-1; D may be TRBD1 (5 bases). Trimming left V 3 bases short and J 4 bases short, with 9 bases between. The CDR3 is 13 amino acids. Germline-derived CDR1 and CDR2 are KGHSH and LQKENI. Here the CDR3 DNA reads TGTGCCAGCTCACCTACTCAGGGCACTGAAGCTTTCTTT. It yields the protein CASSPTQGTEAFF.

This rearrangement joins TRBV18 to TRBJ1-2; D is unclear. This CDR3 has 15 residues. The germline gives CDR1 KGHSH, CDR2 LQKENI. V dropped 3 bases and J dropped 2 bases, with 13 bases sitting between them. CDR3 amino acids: CASSPSGGTNYGYTF. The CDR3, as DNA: TGTGCCAGCTCACCGTCGGGCGGAACCAACTATGGCTACACCTTC.

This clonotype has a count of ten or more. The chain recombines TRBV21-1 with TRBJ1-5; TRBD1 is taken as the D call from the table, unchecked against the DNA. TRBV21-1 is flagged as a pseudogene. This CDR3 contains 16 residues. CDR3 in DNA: TGTGCCAGCAGCAGGGTGACGGACAGGGAGGATCAGCCCCAGCATTTT. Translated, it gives CASSRVTDREDQPQHF.

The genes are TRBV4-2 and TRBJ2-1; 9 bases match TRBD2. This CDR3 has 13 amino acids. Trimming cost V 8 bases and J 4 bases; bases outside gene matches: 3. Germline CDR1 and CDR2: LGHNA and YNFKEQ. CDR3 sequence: CASGRGGYNEQFF. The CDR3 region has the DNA TGTGCCAGCGGGCGGGGGGGTTACAATGAGCAGTTCTTC.

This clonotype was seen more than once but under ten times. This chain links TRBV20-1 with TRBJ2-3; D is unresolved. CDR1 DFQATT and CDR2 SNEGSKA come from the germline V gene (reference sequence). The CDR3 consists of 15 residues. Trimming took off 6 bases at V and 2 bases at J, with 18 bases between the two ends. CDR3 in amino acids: CSAHGVSPITDTQYF. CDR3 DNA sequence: TGCAGTGCCCATGGAGTATCCCCCATCACAGATACGCAGTATTTT.

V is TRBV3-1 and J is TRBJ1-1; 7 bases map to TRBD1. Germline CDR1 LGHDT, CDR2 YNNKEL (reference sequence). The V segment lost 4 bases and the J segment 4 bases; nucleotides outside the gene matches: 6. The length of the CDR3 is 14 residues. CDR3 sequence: CASSRRGEGTEAFF. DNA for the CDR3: TGTGCCAGCAGCCGCAGGGGGGAGGGCACTGAAGCTTTCTTT.

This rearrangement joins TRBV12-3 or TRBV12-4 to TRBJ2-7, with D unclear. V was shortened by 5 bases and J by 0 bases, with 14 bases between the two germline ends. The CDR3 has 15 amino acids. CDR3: CASSPFERFSYEQYF. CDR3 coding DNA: TGTGCCAGCAGTCCCTTCGAGAGGTTCTCCTACGAGCAGTACTTC.

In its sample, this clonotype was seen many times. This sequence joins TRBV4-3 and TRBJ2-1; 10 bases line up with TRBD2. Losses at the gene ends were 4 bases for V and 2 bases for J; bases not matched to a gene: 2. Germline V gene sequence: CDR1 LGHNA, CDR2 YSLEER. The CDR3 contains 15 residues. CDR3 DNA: TGCGCCAGCAGCCGACTAGCGGGTGCCTACAATGAGCAGTTCTTC. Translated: CASSRLAGAYNEQFF.

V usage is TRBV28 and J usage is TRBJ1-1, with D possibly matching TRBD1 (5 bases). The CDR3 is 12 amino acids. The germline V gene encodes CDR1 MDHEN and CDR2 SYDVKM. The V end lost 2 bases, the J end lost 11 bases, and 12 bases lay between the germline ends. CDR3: CASSLGGSRAFF. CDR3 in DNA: TGTGCCAGCAGTTTAGGGGGGAGTCGGGCTTTCTTT.

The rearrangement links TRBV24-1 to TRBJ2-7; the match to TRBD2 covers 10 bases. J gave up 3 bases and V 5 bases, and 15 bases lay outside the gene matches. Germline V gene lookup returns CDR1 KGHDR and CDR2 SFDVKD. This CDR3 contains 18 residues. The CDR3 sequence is CATSVLVPGLAHHYEQYF. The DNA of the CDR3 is TGTGCCACCAGTGTCCTTGTTCCGGGACTAGCGCACCACTACGAGCAGTACTTC.

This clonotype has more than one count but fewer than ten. CDR3 sequence (DNA): TGTGCCAGCAGGCGACAGGGGGGCGGGGAGCTGTTTTTT. Translating it yields CASRRQGGGELFF. The chain joins TRBV12-3 or TRBV12-4 to TRBJ2-2; 9 bases agree with TRBD1. V lost 6 bases and J lost 7; bases outside the gene matches: 3. This CDR3 is built from 13 residues.

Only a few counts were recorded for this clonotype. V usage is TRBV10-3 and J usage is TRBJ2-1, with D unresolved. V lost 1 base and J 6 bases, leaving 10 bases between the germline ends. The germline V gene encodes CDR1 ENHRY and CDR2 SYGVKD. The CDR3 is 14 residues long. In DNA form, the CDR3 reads TGTGCCATCAGTGAGTTGACGGGTCCCAATGAGCAGTTCTTC. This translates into CAISELTGPNEQFF.

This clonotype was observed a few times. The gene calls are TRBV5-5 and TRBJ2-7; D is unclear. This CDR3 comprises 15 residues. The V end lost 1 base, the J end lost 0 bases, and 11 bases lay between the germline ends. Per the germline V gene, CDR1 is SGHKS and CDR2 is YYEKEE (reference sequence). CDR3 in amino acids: CASSLTSSASYEQYV. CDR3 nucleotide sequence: TGTGCCAGCAGCTTGACATCTAGTGCCTCCTACGAGCAGTACGTC.

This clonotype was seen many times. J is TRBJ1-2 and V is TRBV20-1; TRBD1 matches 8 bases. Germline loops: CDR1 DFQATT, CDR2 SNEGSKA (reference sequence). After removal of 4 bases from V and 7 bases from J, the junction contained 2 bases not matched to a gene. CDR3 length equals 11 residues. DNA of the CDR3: TGCAGTGCTACGACAGGGGCTGGCTACACCTTC. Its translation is CSATTGAGYTF.

The CDR3 loop is CASSLWDTYEQYF. CDR3 in DNA: TGTGCCAGCAGCTTATGGGACACCTACGAGCAGTACTTC. J is TRBJ2-7 and V is TRBV7-2, with a possible D match to TRBD1 (6 bases). The CDR3 length is 13 residues. Trimming removed 2 bases from V and 2 bases from J, with 7 bases in between. Germline V CDR1 and CDR2: SGHTA, FQGNSA.

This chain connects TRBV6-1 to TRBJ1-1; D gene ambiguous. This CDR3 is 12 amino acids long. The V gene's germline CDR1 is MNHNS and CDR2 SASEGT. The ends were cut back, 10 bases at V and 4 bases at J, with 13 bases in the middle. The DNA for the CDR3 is TGTGCCACCCGCGGCAGTTTCACTGAAGCTTTCTTT. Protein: CATRGSFTEAFF.

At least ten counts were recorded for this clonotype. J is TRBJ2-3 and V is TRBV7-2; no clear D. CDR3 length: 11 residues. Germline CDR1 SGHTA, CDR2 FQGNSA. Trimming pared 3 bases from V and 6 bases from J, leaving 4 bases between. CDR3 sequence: CASSFPDTQYF. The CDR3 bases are TGTGCCAGCAGCTTCCCCGATACGCAGTATTTT.

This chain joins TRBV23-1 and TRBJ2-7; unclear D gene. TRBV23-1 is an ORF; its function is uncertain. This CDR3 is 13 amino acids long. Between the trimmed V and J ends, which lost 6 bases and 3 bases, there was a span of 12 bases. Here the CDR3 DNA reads TGCGCCAGCAGCTTCGGTAGTCGCTACGAGCAGTACTTC. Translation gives CASSFGSRYEQYF.